This T cell receptor beta chain came from a study of prognosis after radiotherapy for stage I lung cancer. Whole-study findings and limits: Frequencies of TRBV and TRBJ gene use reportedly varied by whether patients had metastases.

This clonotype occurred many times. Its antigen is not identified. Two-round multiplex PCR, the amplification method, yielded TCR beta CDR3 from genomic DNA. TRBV and TRBJ genes each had their own specific primers in first-round PCR. TCRdb independently ran MiXCR on the multiplex PCR reads; one entry per CDR3 protein. The sample holds 12,000 to 15,000 distinct CDR3 sequences, roughly a third seen once. This material consisted of PBMCs, taken before or after stereotactic body radiation therapy (not recorded which). This TCR came from a donor aged 50 or older with non-small cell lung cancer.

The chain's CDR3 is CASRGQALNTEAFF. For the CDR3, the DNA is TGTGCCAGCAGGGGACAGGCCCTGAACACTGAAGCTTTCTTT. The J gene is TRBJ1-1, the V gene TRBV6-2 or TRBV6-3; 8 nucleotides line up with TRBD1. This CDR3 has 14 residues. Germline V gene lookup returns CDR1 MNHEY and CDR2 SVGEGT. J was trimmed by 0 bases and V by 6 bases; bases with no gene match: 3.